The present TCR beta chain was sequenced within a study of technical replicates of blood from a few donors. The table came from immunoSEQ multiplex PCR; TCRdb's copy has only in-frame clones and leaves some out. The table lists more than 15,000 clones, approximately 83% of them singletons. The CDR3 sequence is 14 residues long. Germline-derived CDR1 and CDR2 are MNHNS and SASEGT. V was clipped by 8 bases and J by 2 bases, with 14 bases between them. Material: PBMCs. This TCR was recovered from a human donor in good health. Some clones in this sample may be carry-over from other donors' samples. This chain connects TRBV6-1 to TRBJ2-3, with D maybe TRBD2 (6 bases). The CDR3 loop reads CASSLAAVTDTQYF. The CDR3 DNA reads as TGTGCCAGCTCCTTAGCGGCCGTCACAGATACGCAGTATTTT.